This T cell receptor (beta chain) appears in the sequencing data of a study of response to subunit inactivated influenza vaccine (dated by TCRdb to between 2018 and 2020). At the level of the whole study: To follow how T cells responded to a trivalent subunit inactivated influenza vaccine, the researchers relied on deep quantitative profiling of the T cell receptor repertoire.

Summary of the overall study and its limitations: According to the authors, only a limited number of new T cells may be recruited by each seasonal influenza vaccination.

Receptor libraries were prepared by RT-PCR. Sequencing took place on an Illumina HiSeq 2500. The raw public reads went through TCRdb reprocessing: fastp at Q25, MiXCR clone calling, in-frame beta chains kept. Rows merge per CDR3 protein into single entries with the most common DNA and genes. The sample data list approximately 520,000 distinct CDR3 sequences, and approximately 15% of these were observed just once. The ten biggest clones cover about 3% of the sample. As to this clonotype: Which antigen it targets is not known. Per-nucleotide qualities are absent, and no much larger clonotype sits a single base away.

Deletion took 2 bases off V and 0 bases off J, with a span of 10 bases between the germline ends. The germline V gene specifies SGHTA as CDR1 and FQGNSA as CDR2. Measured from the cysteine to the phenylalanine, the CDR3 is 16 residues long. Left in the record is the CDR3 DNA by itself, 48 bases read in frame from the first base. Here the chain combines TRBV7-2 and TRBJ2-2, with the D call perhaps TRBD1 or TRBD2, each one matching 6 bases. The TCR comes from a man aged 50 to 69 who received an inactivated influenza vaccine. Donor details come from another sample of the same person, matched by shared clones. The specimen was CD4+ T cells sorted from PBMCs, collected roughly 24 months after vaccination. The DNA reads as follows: TGTGCCAGCAGCTTAATGGGGGGCTCGAACACCGGGGAGCTGTTTTTT. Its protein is CASSLMGGSNTGELFF.